The 29 T cell receptor beta chains in this list originate from one sample, sequenced in a study of blood T cell repertoires in COVID-19. Method: immunoSEQ multiplex PCR; TCRdb's copy keeps in-frame clones and lacks some. This table has more than 90,000 clones, about 90% appearing once. The material sequenced was peripheral blood. Every receptor here comes from a man aged 45-60 years with acute or convalescent COVID-19.

This clone was observed once. The CDR3 sequence: CASSRDRALVEQFF. CDR3 sequence (DNA): TGTGCCAGCAGCCGAGACAGGGCCCTTGTGGAGCAGTTCTTC. V usage is TRBV4-2 and J usage is TRBJ2-1; 7 nucleotides line up with TRBD1. CDR3 length equals 14 residues. Unmatched junction bases numbered 10, after V lost 4 bases and J lost 10 bases. Per germline, CDR1 LGHNA and CDR2 YNFKEQ.

The chain couples TRBV5-1 to TRBJ2-1; 11 nucleotides match TRBD2. Looked up from germline, CDR1 is SGHRS and CDR2 is YFSETQ. The CDR3 extends over 15 amino acids. V lost 3 bases and J lost 6; bases outside the gene matches: 5. The CDR3 region has the DNA TGCGCCAGCAGCTACGGACTAGCGGGCCTCAATGAGCAGTTCTTC. Its protein product is CASSYGLAGLNEQFF.

V gene TRBV27 combines with J gene TRBJ2-5; tentatively, D is TRBD1 (6 bases). V gave up 5 bases and J gave up 1 base, with 8 bases separating them. CDR1 is MNHEY and CDR2 is SMNVEV in the germline V gene (reference sequence). The CDR3 is made up of 13 amino acids. This CDR3 is CASSLRGQETQYF. The CDR3 DNA reads TGTGCCAGCAGTCTCAGGGGCCAAGAGACCCAGTACTTC.

The rearrangement uses TRBV7-6 and TRBJ1-2; 9 bases map to TRBD1. CDR1 is SGHVS, CDR2 FNYEAQ, per germline. The CDR3 is 16 amino acids. With V trimmed by 1 base and J by 4 bases, 7 bases remained unmatched. DNA of the CDR3: TGTGCCAGCAGCTTAGGGGGGACAGGGTTAACCTATGGCTACACCTTC. The encoded protein is CASSLGGTGLTYGYTF.

The sample holds a few counts of this clone. The chain has TRBV7-8 and TRBJ1-2; D gene ambiguous. The germline V and J ends were trimmed by 7 bases and 8 bases, with 14 bases remaining between them. Germline CDR1 is SGHVS and CDR2 is FQNEAQ. CDR3 length equals 12 residues. This CDR3 is CASNNGIEGYTF. The CDR3, as DNA: TGTGCCAGCAACAACGGGATAGAGGGCTACACCTTC.

The chain links TRBV21-1 to TRBJ1-5; the listed D gene, TRBD1, was not tested against the DNA. TRBV21-1 has pseudogene status. This CDR3 has 16 residues. CDR3 sequence: CASSQRRDRGHQPQHF. CDR3 bases: TGTGCCAGCAGTCAAAGAAGAGACAGGGGGCATCAGCCCCAGCATTTT.

This chain links TRBV6-5 with TRBJ1-1; 7 bases align to TRBD1. The CDR3 has 13 amino acids. V shed 6 bases, J shed 3 bases, and the junction held 4 bases outside the gene matches. Germline CDR1 MNHEY, CDR2 SVGAGI. CDR3 amino acids: CASRPDRDTEAFF. In DNA form, the CDR3 reads TGTGCCAGCAGGCCAGACAGGGACACTGAAGCTTTCTTT.

CDR3 nucleotide sequence: TGTGCCAGCAGATACCCTGGGCAGAATCAGCCCCAGCATTTT. It yields the protein CASRYPGQNQPQHF. The chain employs TRBV28 and TRBJ1-5; D call uncertain. Between the trimmed V and J ends, which lost 6 bases and 4 bases, there was a span of 13 bases. The V gene's germline CDR1 is MDHEN and CDR2 SYDVKM. This CDR3 comprises 14 residues.

This sequence joins TRBV6-5 and TRBJ1-2; D is undetermined. The CDR3 is 14 amino acids. Germline CDR1 MNHEY, CDR2 SVGAGI. Trimming stripped 0 bases from V and 2 bases from J, with 7 bases between. The CDR3 here is CASSYSSGNYGYTF. The CDR3 DNA is TGTGCCAGCAGTTACTCGTCGGGAAACTATGGCTACACCTTC.

CDR3 region: CASSSYTTLHF. As DNA, the CDR3 is TGTGCCAGCAGCAGTTATACAACCCTCCACTTT. The chain has TRBV11-2 and TRBJ1-6; unclear D gene. Trimming removed 5 bases from V and 14 bases from J, with 10 bases in between. The CDR3 is made up of 11 amino acids. Germline CDR1 and CDR2: SGHAT and FQNNGV.

The rearrangement links TRBV19 to TRBJ1-5; D may be TRBD1 (5 bases). Looked up from germline, CDR1 is LNHDA and CDR2 is SQIVND (reference sequence). Trimming left V 8 bases short and J 1 base short, with 18 bases between. This CDR3 spans 16 amino acids. CDR3 bases: TGTGCCAGTCGGACTCAGGGAGGCGGGAGCAATCAGCCCCAGCATTTT. Translation: CASRTQGGGSNQPQHF.

The genes are TRBV27 and TRBJ2-2; D unresolved. The ends were cut back, 8 bases at V and 1 base at J, with 14 bases in the middle. CDR1 is MNHEY and CDR2 is SMNVEV in the germline V gene (reference sequence). There are 15 residues in the CDR3. CDR3 protein: CASGKLNRNTGELFF. DNA for the CDR3: TGTGCCAGCGGAAAATTAAACAGGAACACCGGGGAGCTGTTTTTT.

The CDR3 region has the DNA TGCGCCAGCAGCTTGCGGGGGGGATCCTACAATGAGCAGTTCTTC. This sequence encodes CASSLRGGSYNEQFF. The chain combines TRBV5-1 with TRBJ2-1; 8 bases match TRBD2. This CDR3 is 15 amino acids long. The V gene end was trimmed by 1 base and the J gene end by 1 base; junction bases not matched to a gene: 1. Per germline, CDR1 SGHRS and CDR2 YFSETQ.

The genes are TRBV18 and TRBJ2-5, with TRBD1 matching 7 bases. CDR3 length equals 14 residues. With 2 bases clipped from V and 5 bases from J, the junction kept 5 bases outside the gene matches. Germline CDR1 reads KGHSH; CDR2 reads LQKENI. The CDR3 DNA follows: TGTGCCAGCTCACCAACAGGGGCTGGGGAGACCCAGTACTTC. Protein product: CASSPTGAGETQYF. The variable domain in full, completed from reference TRBV18 and TRBJ2-5, reads NAGVMQNPRHLVRRRGQEARLRCSPMKGHSHVYWYRQLPEEGLKFMVYLQKENIIDESGMPKERFSAEFPKEGPSILRIQQVVRGDSAAYFCASSPTGAGETQYFGPGTRLLVL.

The CDR3 region is CASSLVSGDNEQFF. DNA of the CDR3: TGTGCCAGCAGCTTGGTCAGCGGGGACAATGAGCAGTTCTTC. The rearrangement uses TRBV5-6 and TRBJ2-1; 7 positions agree with TRBD2. With V trimmed by 0 bases and J by 5 bases, 2 bases remained unmatched. CDR3 length: 14 residues. Germline-derived CDR1 and CDR2 are SGHDT and YYEEEE.

The V call is TRBV7-2, the J call TRBJ1-1; possible D gene TRBD1, 5 bases. Germline V CDR1 and CDR2: SGHTA, FQGNSA. V was cut by 0 bases and J by 1 base, with 9 bases left in between. The CDR3 consists of 15 residues. Here the CDR3 DNA reads TGTGCCAGCAGCTTAGCCTGGGGGGGGAACACTGAAGCTTTCTTT. It translates to CASSLAWGGNTEAFF.

The chain joins TRBV4-1 to TRBJ1-5; 10 positions agree with TRBD1. This CDR3 is built from 16 residues. In germline, CDR1 is MGHRA, CDR2 YSYEKL. V shed 4 bases and J 8 bases; nucleotides not matched to a gene: 11. This CDR3 reads CASSPPSGTGDEPQHF. The CDR3 region has the DNA TGCGCCAGCAGCCCTCCGTCCGGGACAGGGGATGAGCCCCAGCATTTT.

This rearrangement joins TRBV15 to TRBJ2-5, with TRBD1 identical over 7 bases. The V segment lost 1 base and the J segment 4 bases; nucleotides outside the gene matches: 6. Germline CDR1 is LNHNV and CDR2 is YYDKDF (reference sequence). This CDR3 spans 15 amino acids. CDR3 DNA sequence: TGTGCCACCAGCAGAGTAGGGGGCCGAGGAGAGACCCAGTACTTC. Its translation: CATSRVGGRGETQYF.

This clone was seen just once. This chain uses TRBV7-8 with TRBJ2-5, with D possibly TRBD2 on 6 matching bases. V lost 5 bases and J lost 7, with 8 bases in between. The CDR3 totals 11 residues. CDR1 and CDR2 (germline): SGHVS, FQNEAQ. CDR3 region: CASSPEGTQYF. The CDR3 bases are TGTGCCAGCAGCCCGGAGGGGACCCAGTACTTC.

The V and J genes are TRBV9 and TRBJ2-1; 12 bases match TRBD2. The CDR3 spans 15 residues. Per germline, CDR1 SGDLS and CDR2 YYNGEE. Germline trimming cut 4 bases from V and 4 bases from J; bases unmatched to any gene: 3. The chain's CDR3 is CASSRLAGDYNEQFF. CDR3 coding DNA: TGTGCCAGCAGCCGACTAGCGGGGGATTACAATGAGCAGTTCTTC.

The chain combines TRBV6-1 with TRBJ2-3; a weak D match, TRBD1 (5 bases). From germline, CDR1 is MNHNS and CDR2 SASEGT. The CDR3 has 14 residues. Trimming removed 0 bases from V and 6 bases from J, with 10 bases in between. The CDR3: CASSEAAGSDTQYF. The CDR3, as DNA: TGTGCCAGCAGTGAAGCGGCAGGGTCCGATACGCAGTATTTT.

The J gene is TRBJ1-5, the V gene TRBV29-1; maybe TRBD1 (6 bases). V lost 4 bases to trimming and J lost 3 bases, with 7 bases between them. Germline V CDR1 and CDR2: SQVTM, ANQGSEA. CDR3 size: 12 residues. The CDR3, as DNA: TGCAGCGTTGGGGGGCTCAATCAGCCCCAGCATTTT. Protein sequence: CSVGGLNQPQHF.

This clone was counted a few times. The V call is TRBV11-2, the J call TRBJ1-1, with D unresolved. The CDR3 consists of 15 residues. Per the germline V gene, CDR1 is SGHAT and CDR2 is FQNNGV. The germline V and J ends were trimmed by 1 base and 6 bases, with 15 bases remaining between them. The CDR3 DNA follows: TGTGCCAGCAGCTTAGGAGAGGGTTCTAGGGCTGAAGCTTTCTTT. It specifies CASSLGEGSRAEAFF.

This clone appeared a few times. CDR3 DNA sequence: TGTGCCAGCAGTTTGGGGGACAGCGAACCCCCTCTGCCCCAGCATTTT. It translates to CASSLGDSEPPLPQHF. This chain uses TRBV28 with TRBJ1-5; 7 nucleotides align to TRBD1. Trimming removed 3 bases from V and 9 bases from J; junction bases left unmatched: 14. Germline loops: CDR1 MDHEN, CDR2 SYDVKM. The CDR3 consists of 16 residues.

This chain links TRBV2 with TRBJ2-1; 14 bases fit TRBD2. This CDR3 has 18 amino acids. The V gene end was trimmed by 6 bases and the J gene end by 0 bases; junction bases not matched to a gene: 7. Germline CDR1 and CDR2: SNHLY and FYNNEI. CDR3 sequence (DNA): TGTGCCAGCAGGGGACTAGCGGGGGACCTGAGCTCCTACAATGAGCAGTTCTTC. Its translation is CASRGLAGDLSSYNEQFF.

This rearrangement joins TRBV19 to TRBJ1-6; D might be TRBD1 (6 bases). V was clipped by 3 bases and J by 7 bases, with 13 bases between them. The CDR3 is 15 residues long. The germline CDR1 and CDR2 sequences are LNHDA and SQIVND (reference sequence). CDR3 protein: CASSIPRGSNSPLHF. The CDR3 DNA reads TGTGCCAGTAGTATTCCCAGGGGATCGAATTCACCCCTCCACTTT.

This clone was seen once. CDR3 coding DNA: TGTGCCAGCAGCGCCCTACAGGGAGGGGCTGAAGCTTTCTTT. Translating gives CASSALQGGAEAFF. This chain uses TRBV7-8 with TRBJ1-1, with a weak D call TRBD1 (6 bases). This CDR3 has 14 residues. CDR1 and CDR2 from the germline V gene are SGHVS and FQNEAQ. Deletions cut 5 bases from V and 6 bases from J, with 16 bases between.

The chain employs TRBV5-1 and TRBJ2-7; a weak D match, TRBD1 (6 bases). CDR3 size: 17 residues. The V end was cut by 0 bases, the J end by 0 bases, with 16 bases between. Per the germline V gene, CDR1 is SGHRS and CDR2 is YFSETQ. The CDR3 here is CASSLGVGTSGSYEQYF. For the CDR3, the DNA is TGCGCCAGCAGCTTGGGTGTCGGGACATCCGGCTCCTACGAGCAGTACTTC.

This clone turned up a few times. The rearrangement uses TRBV7-9 and TRBJ1-2; a possible D gene is TRBD1 (5 bases). Germline CDR1 reads SEHNR; CDR2 reads FQNEAQ (reference sequence). The CDR3 length is 14 residues. Trimming took 4 bases from V and 5 from J, leaving 14 bases between them. The CDR3 DNA is TGTGCCAGCAGCTCTACCGGGGGTTTATATGGCTACACCTTC. This sequence encodes CASSSTGGLYGYTF. The variable domain in full, with the rest retrieved from reference TRBV7-9 and TRBJ1-2, is DTGVSQNPRHKITKRGQNVTFRCDPISEHNRLYWYRQTLGQGPEFLTYFQNEAQLEKSRLLSDRFSAERPKGSFSTLEIQRTEQGDSAMYLCASSSTGGLYGYTFGSGTRLTVV.